These 20 T cell receptor beta chains originate from one sample sequenced in a study of cytomegalovirus exposure and HLA in healthy donors. Primers for the PCR totalled 60 Vbeta and 13 Jbeta. TCRdb keeps only in-frame clones here, not all; method: immunoSEQ multiplex PCR. The repertoire holds more than 90,000 clones, with 55% to 70% as singletons. Specimen: PBMCs. These TCRs come from a woman in her 30s in good health and CMV-seronegative.

This rearrangement joins TRBV4-1 to TRBJ2-7; 8 nucleotides match TRBD1. Germline assignment: CDR1 MGHRA and CDR2 YSYEKL. V gave up 2 bases and J gave up 5 bases; unmatched junction bases: 11. The CDR3 is 16 residues long. The CDR3 DNA sequence: TGCGCCAGCAGCCAAACTATCCGGGACAGGAGCCACGAGCAGTACTTC. It is translated as CASSQTIRDRSHEQYF.

V is TRBV11-2 and J is TRBJ2-7; tentatively, D is TRBD1 (6 bases). CDR3 length: 12 residues. Trimming stripped 3 bases from V and 4 bases from J, with 7 bases between. Germline CDR1 SGHAT, CDR2 FQNNGV. The CDR3 nucleotides read TGTGCCAGCAGCTTCGACAGGTACGAGCAGTACTTC. Translated: CASSFDRYEQYF.

The rearrangement joins TRBV4-3 to TRBJ2-5, with D tentatively TRBD2 (6 bases). CDR1 and CDR2 (germline): LGHNA, YSLEER. CDR3 length equals 15 residues. Trimming removed 1 base at V and 3 bases at J, with 12 bases between. For the CDR3, the DNA is TGCGCCAGCAGCCAAGGGTGGGAGCGGGAAGAGACCCAGTACTTC. Encoded protein: CASSQGWEREETQYF.

This rearrangement joins TRBV5-1 to TRBJ1-3; D is undetermined. CDR3 size: 14 residues. The V end lost 0 bases, the J end lost 1 base, and 5 bases lay between the germline ends. The germline gives CDR1 SGHRS, CDR2 YFSETQ. CDR3 in amino acids: CASSLDGSGNTIYF. The CDR3 DNA reads as TGCGCCAGCAGCTTGGACGGTTCTGGAAACACCATATATTTT.

V gene TRBV6-5 combines with J gene TRBJ2-5; tentatively, D is TRBD2 (6 bases). In germline, CDR1 is MNHEY, CDR2 SVGAGI. V lost 6 bases and J lost 2, with 16 bases in between. CDR3 size: 15 residues. The CDR3 spells CASSSTLAIQETQYF. In DNA, the CDR3 is TGTGCCAGCAGCAGCACCCTAGCGATACAAGAGACCCAGTACTTC.

This chain connects TRBV19 to TRBJ1-5; D unclear. The CDR3 has 15 residues. Trimming shortened V by 3 bases and J by 3 bases, and 12 bases separated the two germline ends. CDR1 is LNHDA, CDR2 SQIVND, per germline (reference sequence). The CDR3 sequence: CASSIILPDNQPQHF. The CDR3 DNA reads as TGTGCCAGTAGTATCATTCTGCCAGACAATCAGCCCCAGCATTTT.

This clone was observed a single time. The V and J genes are TRBV18 and TRBJ2-1; 7 nucleotides align to TRBD1. V shed 4 bases and J 5 bases; nucleotides not matched to a gene: 5. The germline CDR1 and CDR2 sequences are KGHSH and LQKENI. CDR3 size: 14 residues. The DNA of the CDR3 is TGTGCCAGCTCACTTACAGGGGCGCACAATGAGCAGTTCTTC. Its translation is CASSLTGAHNEQFF.

This clone was seen just once. This chain connects TRBV28 to TRBJ2-7; D is perhaps TRBD2 (6 bases). Germline V gives CDR1 MDHEN, CDR2 SYDVKM. The V gene lost 3 bases and the J gene lost 5 bases, with 26 bases spanning the gap. The CDR3 extends over 18 amino acids. Here the CDR3 DNA reads TGTGCCAGCAGTTTTCCAAGGACCGGGGGAAGTATTTGGCACGAGCAGTACTTC. This codes for CASSFPRTGGSIWHEQYF.

The chain uses TRBV19 and TRBJ2-1, with TRBD2 matching over 10 bases. This CDR3 spans 15 amino acids. Germline trimming cut 10 bases from V and 4 bases from J; bases unmatched to any gene: 10. In germline, CDR1 is LNHDA, CDR2 SQIVND (reference sequence). The CDR3 region is CATGATSGRYNEQFF. The CDR3 DNA reads as TGTGCCACCGGGGCGACTAGCGGGCGGTACAATGAGCAGTTCTTC.

This chain links TRBV6-6 with TRBJ2-1, with 8 bases fitting TRBD2. The length of the CDR3 is 15 residues. Germline assignment: CDR1 MNHNY and CDR2 SVGAGI (reference sequence). V was clipped by 5 bases and J by 8 bases; unmatched bases: 11. The CDR3 loop is CASSRLRAGVDEQFF. CDR3 coding DNA: TGTGCCAGCAGTCGCCTCAGAGCGGGAGTTGATGAGCAGTTCTTC.

This clone was seen a handful of times. This rearrangement joins TRBV29-1 to TRBJ1-3; D gene uncertain. Germline V CDR1 and CDR2: SQVTM, ANQGSEA. This CDR3 is 13 amino acids long. The V and J ends lost 5 bases and 0 bases respectively, with 8 bases between them. In nucleotides, the CDR3 is TGCAGCGTTTGGGCAGGCTCTGGAAACACCATATATTTT. Translation gives CSVWAGSGNTIYF. Filled out from reference TRBV29-1 and TRBJ1-3, the complete variable domain reads SAVISQKPSRDICQRGTSLTIQCQVDSQVTMMFWYRQQPGQSLTLIATANQGSEATYESGFVIDKFPISRPNLTFSTLTVSNMSPEDSSIYLCSVWAGSGNTIYFGEGSWLTVV.

This chain joins TRBV28 and TRBJ2-1; D unresolved. V was clipped by 6 bases and J by 6 bases, with 18 bases between them. This CDR3 has 15 amino acids. The germline V gene encodes CDR1 MDHEN and CDR2 SYDVKM. As DNA, the CDR3 is TGTGCCAGCAGCCCAACGGCAGCACGAGGCAATGAGCAGTTCTTC. It translates to CASSPTAARGNEQFF.

This clone was detected a few times. V usage is TRBV9 and J usage is TRBJ2-7; perhaps TRBD2 as D (6 bases). Trimming left V 0 bases short and J 7 bases short, with 14 bases between. The germline gives CDR1 SGDLS, CDR2 YYNGEE. This CDR3 has 14 amino acids. The CDR3 loop is CASSVDQGAGEQYF. CDR3 sequence (DNA): TGTGCCAGCAGCGTAGATCAGGGTGCGGGGGAGCAGTACTTC. The full variable domain, completed using reference TRBV9 and TRBJ2-7, is DSGVTQTPKHLITATGQRVTLRCSPRSGDLSVYWYQQSLDQGLQFLIQYYNGEERAKGNILERFSAQQFPDLHSELNLSSLELGDSALYFCASSVDQGAGEQYFGPGTRLTVT.

The rearrangement joins TRBV15 to TRBJ2-2; D may be TRBD1 (5 bases). Germline CDR1 and CDR2: LNHNV and YYDKDF (reference sequence). Trimming took 0 bases from V and 7 from J, leaving 15 bases between them. This CDR3 has 16 amino acids. The CDR3 is CATSRDRQGRSGELFF. CDR3 in DNA: TGTGCCACCAGCAGAGATAGGCAGGGTAGAAGCGGGGAGCTGTTTTTT.

V is TRBV5-6 and J is TRBJ2-1; 7 nucleotides match TRBD1. The CDR3 sequence is 15 residues long. CDR1 is SGHDT and CDR2 is YYEEEE in the germline V gene. Germline trimming cut 1 base from V and 7 bases from J; bases unmatched to any gene: 8. In DNA, the CDR3 is TGTGCCAGCAGCTTGACAGGGGAACGGGTGAATGAGCAGTTCTTC. Its protein is CASSLTGERVNEQFF.

This clone was observed once. The chain couples TRBV10-3 to TRBJ2-3; a possible D gene is TRBD2 (5 bases). Germline lookup yields CDR1 ENHRY and CDR2 SYGVKD. V lost 4 bases to trimming and J lost 2 bases, with 13 bases between them. This CDR3 has 15 residues. The DNA for the CDR3 is TGTGCCATCAGTGCCGGGATCTCAAACACAGATACGCAGTATTTT. As protein: CAISAGISNTDTQYF.

The chain uses TRBV6-1 and TRBJ2-5, with 7 bases lining up with TRBD1. The germline V gene has CDR1 MNHNS and CDR2 SASEGT. The V segment lost 6 bases and the J segment 4 bases; nucleotides outside the gene matches: 11. The CDR3 has 15 amino acids. The chain's CDR3 is CASSTQGVRLETQYF. The CDR3 nucleotides read TGTGCCAGCAGCACCCAGGGGGTTCGGTTAGAGACCCAGTACTTC.

The genes are TRBV19 and TRBJ1-1; TRBD1 aligns across 9 bases. The CDR3 covers 19 residues. CDR1 is LNHDA, CDR2 SQIVND, per germline (reference sequence). Germline trimming cut 4 bases from V and 0 bases from J; bases unmatched to any gene: 15. The CDR3 protein is CASSNSPGTGSFMNTEAFF. The DNA for the CDR3 is TGTGCCAGTAGTAATTCCCCCGGGACAGGGAGTTTTATGAACACTGAAGCTTTCTTT. Variable domain in full (rest from reference TRBV19 and TRBJ1-1): DGGITQSPKYLFRKEGQNVTLSCEQNLNHDAMYWYRQDPGQGLRLIYYSQIVNDFQKGDIAEGYSVSREKKESFPLTVTSAQKNPTAFYLCASSNSPGTGSFMNTEAFFGQGTRLTVV.

This clone was counted only a few times. V usage is TRBV7-9 and J usage is TRBJ2-1, with a possible D match to TRBD1 (6 bases). The CDR3 contains 13 residues. Germline assignment: CDR1 SEHNR and CDR2 FQNEAQ (reference sequence). V lost 5 bases, J lost 7 bases, and 12 bases lay in between. CDR3 in amino acids: CASSGSRGNEQFF. CDR3 sequence (DNA): TGTGCCAGCAGCGGATCCAGGGGTAATGAGCAGTTCTTC.

J is TRBJ1-1 and V is TRBV15; D unresolved. This CDR3 comprises 14 residues. Trimming cost V 3 bases and J 1 base, with 9 bases left between them. Germline lookup yields CDR1 LNHNV and CDR2 YYDKDF (reference sequence). CDR3 DNA: TGTGCCACCAGCAGCCTAGAAAGGAACACTGAAGCTTTCTTT. It yields the protein CATSSLERNTEAFF.